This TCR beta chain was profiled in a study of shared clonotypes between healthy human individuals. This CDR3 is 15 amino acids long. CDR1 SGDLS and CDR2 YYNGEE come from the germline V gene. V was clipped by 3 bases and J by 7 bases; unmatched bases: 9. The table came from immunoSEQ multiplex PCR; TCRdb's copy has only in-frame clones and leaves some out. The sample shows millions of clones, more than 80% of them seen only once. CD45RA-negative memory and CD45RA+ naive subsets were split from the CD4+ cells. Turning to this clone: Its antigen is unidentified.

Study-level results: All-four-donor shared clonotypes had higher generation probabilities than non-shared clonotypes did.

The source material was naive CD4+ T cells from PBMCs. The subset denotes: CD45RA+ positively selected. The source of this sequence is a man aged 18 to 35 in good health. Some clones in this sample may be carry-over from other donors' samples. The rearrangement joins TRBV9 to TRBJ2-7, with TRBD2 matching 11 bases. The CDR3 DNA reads TGTGCCAGCAGCGCCGGGGGACTAGCGGTGGGTGAGCAGTACTTC. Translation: CASSAGGLAVGEQYF.